Shown below are 21 T cell receptor beta chains from a single sample sequenced in a study of CD8 T cells in Susac syndrome. The authors reverse transcribed roughly 0.45 to 1 ug RNA with random hexamers. TCRdb analysed the immunoSEQ multiplex PCR reads with MiXCR anew, one entry per CDR3 protein. There are some 400,000 distinct CDR3 sequences in the sample; approximately 85% occur only once, and more than 0.09% lies in the top ten. The sample consisted of CD8+ T cells from PBMCs. Receptor source: a human donor with multiple sclerosis.

CDR3 coding DNA: TGTGCCAGCAGTTACGTGGCCCTAGAGGATCAGCCCCAGCATTTT. Amino acid sequence: CASSYVALEDQPQHF. The chain employs TRBV6-6 and TRBJ1-5, with D unresolved. This CDR3 spans 15 amino acids. Germline V gene sequence: CDR1 MNHNY, CDR2 SVGAGI (reference sequence). Trimming took off 2 bases at V and 5 bases at J, with 13 bases between the two ends.

The genes are TRBV7-8 and TRBJ1-1, with a tentative D call TRBD1 (5 bases). Germline-derived CDR1 and CDR2 are SGHVS and FQNEAQ. V lost 6 bases, J lost 1 base, and 21 bases lay in between. The CDR3 loop spans 17 amino acids. CDR3 coding DNA: TGTGCCAGCAGGCCCGGGGCGGTTTCGGAGGGGAACACTGAAGCTTTCTTT. Amino acids: CASRPGAVSEGNTEAFF.

The chain is built from TRBV20-1 and TRBJ2-2; a weak D match, TRBD1 (6 bases). CDR3 length equals 13 residues. V was pared by 6 bases and J by 3 bases, with 11 bases between. CDR1 is DFQATT and CDR2 is SNEGSKA in the germline V gene (reference sequence). For the CDR3, the DNA is TGCAGTGCCAAGACAGGTGACACCGGGGAGCTGTTTTTT. This translates into CSAKTGDTGELFF.

This rearrangement joins TRBV19 to TRBJ2-1; 12 bases are shared with TRBD2. V was clipped by 5 bases and J by 9 bases; unmatched bases: 11. The length of the CDR3 is 16 residues. Germline V gene lookup returns CDR1 LNHDA and CDR2 SQIVND (reference sequence). The CDR3 bases are TGTGCCAGTAGTCGCTCGCTAGCGGGGGGGTTCAGTGAGCAGTTCTTC. Amino acid sequence: CASSRSLAGGFSEQFF.

The V gene is TRBV5-1, the J gene TRBJ1-2; D not certain. Trimming removed 2 bases from V and 1 base from J, with 18 bases in between. The germline V gene has CDR1 SGHRS and CDR2 YFSETQ. The length of the CDR3 is 17 residues. The CDR3 coding sequence is TGCGCCAGCAGCTTAGGCAGGCCCAGCGGTTATAACTATGGCTACACCTTC. It codes for CASSLGRPSGYNYGYTF.

The rearrangement joins TRBV7-9 to TRBJ2-2; D unclear. This CDR3 is built from 16 residues. V shed 0 bases and J shed 6 bases, with 14 bases lying between them. The V gene's germline CDR1 is SEHNR and CDR2 FQNEAQ (reference sequence). The CDR3 DNA reads TGTGCCAGCAGCTTAGCGTCGGTAATGGTAGCCGGGGAGCTGTTTTTT. Protein sequence: CASSLASVMVAGELFF.

The genes are TRBV27 and TRBJ2-7; either TRBD1 or TRBD2 may supply D (6 bases each). The V and J ends lost 9 bases and 7 bases respectively, with 13 bases between them. This CDR3 has 11 amino acids. Germline V gives CDR1 MNHEY, CDR2 SMNVEV (reference sequence). The CDR3 bases are TGTGCCAGTAGGGGGGCCCTAGAGCAGTACTTC. This codes for CASRGALEQYF.

This chain uses TRBV29-1 with TRBJ2-7, with D perhaps TRBD2 (6 bases). Trimming removed 5 bases at V and 3 bases at J, with 11 bases between. The CDR3 has 12 residues. Germline V gene data show CDR1 as SQVTM and CDR2 as ANQGSEA. CDR3 loop: CSVRSGVYEQYF. The CDR3 nucleotides read TGCAGCGTTCGTAGCGGAGTCTACGAGCAGTACTTC.

The rearrangement joins TRBV4-1 to TRBJ1-1; D gene ambiguous. Looked up from germline, CDR1 is MGHRA and CDR2 is YSYEKL. V was cut by 0 bases and J by 10 bases, with 9 bases left in between. The CDR3 covers 12 residues. The CDR3 sequence is CASSQDQSLAFF. The CDR3 DNA is TGCGCCAGCAGCCAAGACCAGTCTCTAGCTTTCTTT.

The rearrangement joins TRBV11-2 to TRBJ2-3; 10 bases agree with TRBD2. CDR1 SGHAT and CDR2 FQNNGV come from the germline V gene. This CDR3 region has 18 residues. Germline trimming cut 0 bases from V and 2 bases from J; bases unmatched to any gene: 8. CDR3 nucleotides: TGTGCCAGCAGCTTAGATCTGCAGCGGGGGGGCATCACAGATACGCAGTATTTT. It translates to CASSLDLQRGGITDTQYF.

This chain joins TRBV12-3 or TRBV12-4 and TRBJ1-1; TRBD1 is a possible D gene (5 bases). The CDR3 length is 14 residues. Trimming took 4 bases from V and 1 from J, leaving 10 bases between them. The CDR3 DNA reads TGTGCCAGCAGTTCCGGGGGAAAGAACACTGAAGCTTTCTTT. This gives the protein CASSSGGKNTEAFF.

This chain links TRBV7-6 with TRBJ2-7; D possibly corresponds to TRBD1 (6 bases). The ends were cut back, 5 bases at V and 5 bases at J, with 19 bases in the middle. This CDR3 has 15 residues. Germline CDR1 SGHVS, CDR2 FNYEAQ. CDR3 amino acids: CASSPETGRVDEQYF. For the CDR3, the DNA is TGTGCCAGCAGCCCCGAGACAGGTCGTGTTGACGAGCAGTACTTC. The whole variable domain, filled in from reference TRBV7-6 and TRBJ2-7, reads GAGVSQSPRYKVTKRGQDVALRCDPISGHVSLYWYRQALGQGPEFLTYFNYEAQQDKSGLPNDRFSAERPEGSISTLTIQRTEQRDSAMYRCASSPETGRVDEQYFGPGTRLTVT.

This chain uses TRBV28 with TRBJ1-1; D unclear. CDR1 and CDR2 (germline): MDHEN, SYDVKM. CDR3 length: 13 residues. V lost 2 bases, J lost 6 bases, and 10 bases lay in between. The CDR3 DNA reads TGTGCCAGCAGTTTAGGGGTGATATCTGAAGCTTTCTTT. It translates to CASSLGVISEAFF.

CDR3 coding DNA: TGTGCCAGCAGCTTAGGGGCCGGGACTAGCGGGGGCTGGGATGAGCAGTTCTTC. Protein: CASSLGAGTSGGWDEQFF. The chain recombines TRBV7-6 with TRBJ2-1, with 14 bases fitting TRBD2. The V gene's germline CDR1 is SGHVS and CDR2 FNYEAQ. The V and J ends lost 1 base and 8 bases, in that order; junction bases with no gene match: 10. The CDR3 contains 18 residues. Complete variable domain (other parts from reference TRBV7-6 and TRBJ2-1): GAGVSQSPRYKVTKRGQDVALRCDPISGHVSLYWYRQALGQGPEFLTYFNYEAQQDKSGLPNDRFSAERPEGSISTLTIQRTEQRDSAMYRCASSLGAGTSGGWDEQFFGPGTRLTVL.

This clonotype was seen once. The rearrangement uses TRBV5-5 and TRBJ2-2; TRBD1 or TRBD2 may be the D gene (5 bases each). Germline lookup yields CDR1 SGHKS and CDR2 YYEKEE (reference sequence). The CDR3 sequence is 14 residues long. Trimming stripped 0 bases from V and 7 bases from J, with 10 bases between. CDR3 sequence reads: CASSLGSGSGELFF. The DNA for the CDR3 is TGTGCCAGCAGCTTGGGGTCAGGGAGCGGGGAGCTGTTTTTT.

The chain links TRBV27 to TRBJ2-7; perhaps TRBD2 as D (6 bases). Germline V gene data show CDR1 as MNHEY and CDR2 as SMNVEV (reference sequence). The CDR3 totals 15 residues. The V gene lost 5 bases and the J gene lost 5 bases, with 19 bases spanning the gap. The CDR3 spells CASSTPWGGRDEQYF. CDR3 nucleotides: TGTGCCAGCAGTACCCCATGGGGAGGACGGGACGAGCAGTACTTC.

This sequence joins TRBV6-2 or TRBV6-3 and TRBJ2-3, with TRBD2 matching 10 bases. V lost 6 bases and J lost 2; bases outside the gene matches: 8. Germline V gives CDR1 MNHEY, CDR2 SVGEGT. This CDR3 has 16 residues. The CDR3 loop is CASSSTSGEYTDTQYF. CDR3 nucleotide sequence: TGTGCCAGCAGCTCAACTAGCGGGGAATACACAGATACGCAGTATTTT.

The rearrangement uses TRBV30 and TRBJ1-1; D is uncertain. This CDR3 has 13 residues. Germline CDR1 reads GTSNPN; CDR2 reads SVGIG (reference sequence). V was shortened by 0 bases and J by 9 bases, with 14 bases between the two germline ends. In DNA, the CDR3 is TGTGCCTGGAGTGTAGGACCCGGGAGTCAAGCTTTCTTT. Encoded protein: CAWSVGPGSQAFF.

In nucleotides, the CDR3 is TGCGCCAGCAGTCAATCGTGGGGCTCCGACTACGAGCAGTACTTC. Amino acids: CASSQSWGSDYEQYF. J is TRBJ2-7 and V is TRBV23-1; a possible D gene is TRBD1 (5 bases). TRBV23-1 carries the ORF label, with uncertain function. The germline V and J ends were trimmed by 0 bases and 3 bases, with 12 bases remaining between them. CDR3 size: 15 residues.

The V and J genes are TRBV14 and TRBJ2-2, with a possible D match to TRBD1 (6 bases). Trimming removed 4 bases from V and 4 bases from J, with 13 bases in between. This CDR3 comprises 15 residues. Germline CDR1 and CDR2: SGHDN and FVKESK. The CDR3 protein is CASSPTGMSTGELFF. CDR3 in DNA: TGTGCCAGCAGCCCCACAGGGATGTCCACCGGGGAGCTGTTTTTT.

The chain recombines TRBV10-2 with TRBJ2-7; D unresolved. Germline CDR1 is WSHSY and CDR2 is SAAADI. V was shortened by 2 bases and J by 5 bases, with 10 bases between the two germline ends. The length of the CDR3 is 13 residues. This chain's CDR3 is CASSEELENEQYF. CDR3 nucleotides: TGCGCCAGCAGTGAGGAGCTAGAAAACGAGCAGTACTTC.